This T cell receptor beta chain originates from a study of CD8+ T cells in alopecia areata. Study context: It was 6 to 18 months of tofacitinib, and then there were 6 months off drug.

Indicated treatment: oral pan-JAK inhibitor, 5-10 mg twice daily. It was from alopecia areata patients that lesional scalp punch biopsies and peripheral blood were collected. Germline assignment: CDR1 SGHVS and CDR2 FQNEAQ. The CDR3 loop spans 18 amino acids. The V segment lost 6 bases and the J segment 1 base; nucleotides outside the gene matches: 12. This clone was recorded a few times. RNA extraction was followed by reverse transcription into cDNA, which acted as the sequencing template. Some clones are missing from TCRdb's copy, which holds only in-frame ones; the method was immunoSEQ multiplex PCR. The sample has roughly 200,000 clones; 30% to 40% are singletons.

The TCR comes from a human donor with alopecia areata. Material: CD4+ T cells sorted from blood, obtained at approximately week 30, from a patient treated with tofacitinib. The chain has TRBV7-8 and TRBJ2-1, with 10 nucleotides matching TRBD2. The CDR3 nucleotides are TGTGCCAGCAGAACACCTAGCGGGGGATCACATTCCTACAATGAGCAGTTCTTC. Its translation: CASRTPSGGSHSYNEQFF.